This T cell receptor (beta chain) originates from a study of blood T cell repertoires in COVID-19. Study-wide background: The United States, Italy and Spain provided the acute and convalescent COVID-19 samples. T cells, B-cell-depleted T cells, or PBMCs supplied cDNA or gDNA.

The participants were between about 18 and 90 years old and came from under 25 US areas. With 0 bases removed from V and 7 bases from J, the gap between germline ends came to 8 bases. The CDR3 is 13 residues long. CDR1 and CDR2 from the germline V gene are SGHRS and YFSETQ. The authors' processing: By means of reference gene primer amplification, nucleated cell counts were estimated. Profiling relied on immunoSEQ multiplex PCR, and the TCRdb table lists in-frame clones only, not all of them. From that table come the V and J calls and clone size; the DNA was used to work out D and trimming. This table has approximately 440,000 clones, 87% appearing once.

The sequenced sample was PBMCs or T cells enriched from blood (not recorded which). This chain uses TRBV5-1 with TRBJ1-5; TRBD1 might be the D (5 bases). The sequence was obtained from a woman aged 18-35 years who had recovered from COVID-19. CDR3 nucleotide sequence: TGCGCCAGCAGCTTGGAGGGGATACAGCCCCAGCATTTT. As protein: CASSLEGIQPQHF.